Presented here are 22 T cell receptor beta chains from one specimen sequenced in a study of neurological immune-mediated disorders (dated by TCRdb to about 2019). The label giving this sample's time point can be read as: technical triplicate 3. To prepare the library, 5' RACE was applied. The instrument was an Illumina HiSeq 2500. TCRdb applied fastp at Q25 and MiXCR to the public reads, then kept only in-frame beta chains. Each CDR3 protein gets just one entry, which takes the most common genes and DNA from the rows behind it. In this sample the table shows nearly 30,000 distinct CDR3 sequences, about 16% of which occur a single time. The ten largest clones add up to around 5.2% of the sample. The source material was CD4+ T cells from blood. These receptor sequences come from a female donor with HTLV-1-associated myelopathy (HAM/TSP).

This clonotype was detected ten times or more. The rearrangement uses TRBV3-1 and TRBJ2-5; D gene ambiguous. V was cut by 2 bases and J by 5 bases, with 15 bases left in between. This CDR3 region has 15 residues. The germline V gene encodes CDR1 LGHDT and CDR2 YNNKEL (reference sequence). This chain's CDR3 is CASSQSAVPTETQYF. In DNA, the CDR3 is TGTGCCAGCAGCCAATCAGCAGTCCCCACGGAGACCCAGTACTTC.

This clonotype occurred many times. The chain uses TRBV11-2 and TRBJ2-1, with a possible D match to TRBD1 (6 bases). V gave up 5 bases and J gave up 7 bases, with 15 bases separating them. Germline-derived CDR1 and CDR2 are SGHAT and FQNNGV. This CDR3 comprises 14 residues. The CDR3 region is CASSPVRGKNEQFF. The CDR3 DNA sequence: TGTGCCAGCAGCCCGGTCAGGGGAAAGAATGAGCAGTTCTTC.

This clonotype has ten or more counts. The CDR3 nucleotides are TGCAGTGCTAGAGACACGAGTAGCCGAGGATTTGATACGCAGTATTTT. It encodes CSARDTSSRGFDTQYF. The genes are TRBV20-1 and TRBJ2-3, with D unresolved. Deletions cut 0 bases from V and 6 bases from J, with 19 bases between. The CDR3 has 16 amino acids. Germline V gene sequence: CDR1 DFQATT, CDR2 SNEGSKA (reference sequence).

This clonotype came up many times. The chain employs TRBV12-3 or TRBV12-4 and TRBJ2-3; D possibly corresponds to TRBD2 (8 bases). The length of the CDR3 is 15 residues. The V gene lost 9 bases and the J gene lost 3 bases, with 19 bases spanning the gap. Written as DNA, the CDR3 is TGTGCCAGTAAGAACAGGGGACTAGGGACAGATACGCAGTATTTT. Its protein is CASKNRGLGTDTQYF.

This clonotype was observed at least ten times. The chain carries TRBV5-1 and TRBJ2-2; D uncertain. This CDR3 comprises 15 residues. CDR1 and CDR2 from the germline V gene are SGHRS and YFSETQ. Trimming left V 6 bases short and J 2 bases short, with 14 bases between. This CDR3 reads CASKGGQINTGELFF. CDR3 nucleotide sequence: TGCGCCAGCAAAGGTGGGCAGATAAACACCGGGGAGCTGTTTTTT.

This clonotype is labeled as medium-sized (0.01 to 0.1%). V and J are TRBV12-3 or TRBV12-4 and TRBJ1-1; D gene unclear. The V end was cut by 2 bases, the J end by 7 bases, with 5 bases between. The CDR3 loop spans 11 amino acids. In DNA, the CDR3 is TGTGCCAGCAGTTTAAGAGGTGAAGCTTTCTTT. Amino acid sequence: CASSLRGEAFF.

This chain joins TRBV18 and TRBJ2-1; TRBD2 agrees at 7 bases. This CDR3 has 13 residues. The germline CDR1 and CDR2 sequences are KGHSH and LQKENI. The V gene end was trimmed by 6 bases and the J gene end by 9 bases; junction bases not matched to a gene: 8. CDR3 in amino acids: CASSPEGRGEQFF. CDR3 coding DNA: TGTGCCAGCTCCCCCGAGGGGAGGGGTGAGCAGTTCTTC. Variable domain in full (rest from reference TRBV18 and TRBJ2-1): NAGVMQNPRHLVRRRGQEARLRCSPMKGHSHVYWYRQLPEEGLKFMVYLQKENIIDESGMPKERFSAEFPKEGPSILRIQQVVRGDSAAYFCASSPEGRGEQFFGPGTRLTVL.

In regard to this clonotype: A read error may be the cause here, since a much bigger clone is one base away. This sequence joins TRBV18 and TRBJ1-1; maybe TRBD1 (5 bases). The ends were cut back, 4 bases at V and 1 base at J, with 10 bases in the middle. The CDR3 covers 14 residues. Germline CDR1 and CDR2: KGHSH and LQKENI. DNA of the CDR3: TGTGCCAGCTCACAAAAAAGGGGGAACACTGAAGCTTTCTTT. The encoded protein is CASSQKRGNTEAFF.

Points on this clonotype: Given a much more abundant clone one base away, this may be a read error. The chain combines TRBV18 with TRBJ2-7, with TRBD1 matching 9 bases. CDR1 KGHSH and CDR2 LQKENI come from the germline V gene. This CDR3 region has 16 residues. The CDR3 sequence is CARSPMGGQGYYEQYF. The CDR3 coding sequence is TGTGCCAGATCACCAATGGGGGGACAGGGTTACTACGAGCAGTACTTC.

This clonotype was found once. A much larger clone sits a single nucleotide away, making a read error possible. CDR3 sequence reads: CDSSRGQESQYF. CDR3 nucleotides: TGTGACAGTAGCCGGGGACAAGAGAGCCAGTACTTC. The genes are TRBV28 and TRBJ2-5, with D perhaps matching TRBD1 (6 bases). The CDR3 runs to 12 residues. CDR1 is MDHEN, CDR2 SYDVKM, per germline.

This clonotype is labeled medium-sized. The V call is TRBV20-1, the J call TRBJ1-3; TRBD1 aligns across 8 bases. Germline V gives CDR1 DFQATT, CDR2 SNEGSKA (reference sequence). The CDR3 is 15 residues long. The trim removed 3 bases at V and 1 base at J, leaving 5 bases unmatched. The CDR3: CSARAGQGSGNTIYF. DNA for the CDR3: TGCAGTGCTAGGGCAGGACAGGGTTCTGGAAACACCATATATTTT.

This clonotype is judged medium-sized. The chain is built from TRBV20-1 and TRBJ2-5; the D is unclear. This CDR3 has 13 residues. Germline CDR1 and CDR2: DFQATT and SNEGSKA (reference sequence). V lost 0 bases to trimming and J lost 0 bases, with 5 bases between them. CDR3 protein: CSARDLYQETQYF. The CDR3 region has the DNA TGCAGTGCTAGAGACCTGTACCAAGAGACCCAGTACTTC.

This clonotype was recorded at least ten times. The chain combines TRBV20-1 with TRBJ1-6; 8 nucleotides match TRBD1. Germline V gene data show CDR1 as DFQATT and CDR2 as SNEGSKA (reference sequence). This CDR3 has 14 residues. Trimming took 6 bases from V and 5 from J; bases not matched to a gene: 6. Here the CDR3 reads CSAGLDRDNSPLHF. The CDR3, as DNA: TGCAGTGCGGGGCTGGACAGGGATAATTCACCCCTCCACTTT.

This clonotype was detected many times. The gene calls are TRBV5-1 and TRBJ2-2; 7 nucleotides line up with TRBD2. Germline V gene sequence: CDR1 SGHRS, CDR2 YFSETQ. J lost 0 bases, V lost 2 bases, and 4 bases had no gene match. The CDR3 spans 16 residues. The chain's CDR3 is CASSFASGTNTGELFF. The CDR3 coding sequence is TGCGCCAGCAGCTTCGCTAGCGGAACGAACACCGGGGAGCTGTTTTTT.

This clonotype was found many times. The chain has TRBV7-9 and TRBJ2-5, with D perhaps assigned TRBD1 or TRBD2 (5 bases each). Trimming took off 1 base at V and 1 base at J, with 13 bases between the two ends. The germline V gene encodes CDR1 SEHNR and CDR2 FQNEAQ (reference sequence). The CDR3 runs 16 residues. CDR3: CASSLEGTDPQETQYF. DNA of the CDR3: TGTGCCAGCAGCTTAGAGGGGACCGACCCCCAAGAGACCCAGTACTTC.

The table lists this clonotype with many counts. The V gene is TRBV20-1, the J gene TRBJ1-1; D is undetermined. Trimming cost V 1 base and J 5 bases, with 11 bases left between them. Germline lookup yields CDR1 DFQATT and CDR2 SNEGSKA (reference sequence). The CDR3 is 13 residues long. This CDR3 reads CSARGFVGTEAFF. The CDR3 region has the DNA TGCAGTGCTAGAGGGTTTGTAGGGACTGAAGCTTTCTTT.

In this sample, this clonotype turned up many times. At one boundary the junction diverges from the germline segment, which might be a read error. V is TRBV5-8 and J is TRBJ2-7; TRBD2 agrees at 8 bases. Germline V gives CDR1 SGHTS, CDR2 YDEGEE. The length of the CDR3 is 10 residues. The CDR3 DNA sequence: TGTGCCAGCAGCACGTGGGGGACTAGCTTC. This gives the protein CASSTWGTSF. The whole variable domain, remainder taken from reference TRBV5-8 and TRBJ2-7, is EAGVTQSPTHLIKTRGQQATLRCSPISGHTSVYWYQQALGLGLQFLLWYDEGEERNRGNFPPRFSGRQFPNYSSELNVNALELEDSALYLCASSTWGTSFGPGTRLTVT.

Ten or more counts support this clonotype. This chain joins TRBV4-1 and TRBJ2-3, with 10 bases that match TRBD2. Germline CDR1 reads MGHRA; CDR2 reads YSYEKL. The CDR3 is 16 amino acids. J gave up 6 bases and V 1 base, and 7 bases lay outside the gene matches. Written as DNA, the CDR3 is TGCGCCAGCAGCCAAGTACCGGGACTAGCGATGGATACGCAGTATTTT. It translates to CASSQVPGLAMDTQYF.

In this sample, this clonotype turned up many times. The V and J genes are TRBV5-1 and TRBJ2-7; possible D gene TRBD1, 6 bases. Germline V gives CDR1 SGHRS, CDR2 YFSETQ. V was clipped by 4 bases and J by 2 bases, with 10 bases between them. This CDR3 is 13 amino acids long. CDR3 DNA sequence: TGCGCCAGCAGCCCCGGACAGCCCTACGAGCAGTACTTC. Its protein is CASSPGQPYEQYF.

This clonotype has at least ten counts. The J gene is TRBJ1-1, the V gene TRBV29-1, with D perhaps TRBD1 (6 bases). V was pared by 4 bases and J by 4 bases, with 19 bases between. CDR3 length: 15 residues. Germline-derived CDR1 and CDR2 are SQVTM and ANQGSEA. CDR3 protein: CSVGERGQRGTEAFF. DNA for the CDR3: TGCAGCGTTGGGGAACGAGGACAGCGCGGCACTGAAGCTTTCTTT.

J is TRBJ1-2 and V is TRBV5-5; no definite D call. This CDR3 spans 15 amino acids. Germline V gene sequence: CDR1 SGHKS, CDR2 YYEKEE (reference sequence). V was cut by 0 bases and J by 2 bases, with 11 bases left in between. The CDR3 DNA is TGTGCCAGCAGCTTGGTAAGGGCTTGGAACTATGGCTACACCTTC. This codes for CASSLVRAWNYGYTF.

This clonotype was found many times. V is TRBV5-1 and J is TRBJ2-7; 10 positions agree with TRBD1. Trimming took 1 base from V and 2 from J; bases not matched to a gene: 3. There are 15 residues in the CDR3. CDR1 is SGHRS and CDR2 is YFSETQ in the germline V gene. CDR3 nucleotide sequence: TGCGCCAGCAGCTTGTTGACAGGGGGCACCTACGAGCAGTACTTC. As protein: CASSLLTGGTYEQYF.